What follows is one TCR beta chain and its context. Its antigen is undetermined. The data belong to a study of shared clonotypes between healthy human individuals. Generated by immunoSEQ multiplex PCR, the TCRdb table keeps only in-frame clones and is missing some. The profile shows about 980,000 clones, approximately 76% of them singletons. Donors had no recently reported acute infections or vaccinations and were HIV-negative. The study, taken as a whole, reports: Relative to their counterparts shared across all four donors, non-shared clonotypes exhibited diminished generation probabilities. Generally, naive subsets (rather than memory subsets) showed larger estimated richness. Limitation of the genetic and exposure-history diversity represented came from the few donors.

This CDR3 contains 18 residues. Germline CDR1 reads MNHNS; CDR2 reads SASEGT. V shed 1 base and J 3 bases; nucleotides not matched to a gene: 9. Sample: memory CD4+ T cells sorted from blood. Subset here: CD45RA-negative fraction. The chain employs TRBV6-1 and TRBJ2-3; 11 nucleotides match TRBD2. The clonotype was recovered from a man aged 18 to 30 in good health. In nucleotides, the CDR3 is TGTGCCAGCAGTGAAGACGCTCTAGCGGGGGGTAGGACAGATACGCAGTATTTT. This encodes CASSEDALAGGRTDTQYF.